This entry concerns a single T cell receptor (beta chain). This sample is drawn from a study of CD8 T cells in Susac syndrome. The CDR3 covers 12 residues. V dropped 4 bases and J dropped 6 bases, with 10 bases sitting between them. CDR1 is SQVTM and CDR2 is ANQGSEA in the germline V gene. A quantity of roughly 0.5 to 1 ug RNA underwent reverse transcription using random hexamers. MiXCR was run by TCRdb on the immunoSEQ multiplex PCR reads, yielding one entry per CDR3 protein. The sample has around 120,000 distinct CDR3 sequences; 85% to 95% are singletons. This TCR came from a human donor with multiple sclerosis. What was sequenced was CD4+ T cells from PBMCs. This chain joins TRBV29-1 and TRBJ1-5; D is unresolved. DNA for the CDR3: TGCAGCGTTGGCTCAGTTGGTCAGCCCCAGCATTTT. This codes for CSVGSVGQPQHF. The full variable domain, with the rest looked up from reference TRBV29-1 and TRBJ1-5, is SAVISQKPSRDICQRGTSLTIQCQVDSQVTMMFWYRQQPGQSLTLIATANQGSEATYESGFVIDKFPISRPNLTFSTLTVSNMSPEDSSIYLCSVGSVGQPQHFGDGTRLSIL.